Listed below are T cell receptor beta chains from one sample, sequenced in a study of T cells in Graves' hyperthyroidism and ophthalmopathy. TCRdb ran MiXCR on the multiplex PCR reads and lists one entry per CDR3 protein. The table lists about 560,000 distinct CDR3 sequences, 35% to 55% of them singletons, with about 8.2% in the top ten. Material: peripheral blood or thyroid tissue (not recorded which). Receptor source: a woman younger than 30 with Graves' hyperthyroidism. Both conserved end residues are part of each CDR3. The D gene is left open where the match is weak. Not all rows give a size; the values are once, few, many and, for expanded clones, a class.

D	size	V	J	CDR3	DNA
-	-	TRBV12-3/TRBV12-4	TRBJ2-5	CASNPTGQETQYF	TGTGCCAGCAACCCTACGGGCCAAGAGACCCAGTACTTC
-	once	TRBV7-9	TRBJ1-4	CASSRDWVGYPKREFF	TGTGCCAGCAGCCGAGATTGGGTAGGCTACCCTAAGCGGGAGTTTTTT
-	few	TRBV10-3	TRBJ1-1	CAISSHEQMNTEAFF	TGTGCCATCAGTTCACATGAACAGATGAACACTGAAGCTTTCTTT
TRBD1	many	TRBV7-3	TRBJ2-7	CASSSGTGDYEQYF	TGTGCCAGCAGCTCCGGGACAGGGGACTACGAGCAGTACTTC
TRBD2	-	TRBV7-2	TRBJ2-7	CASSQLRTSGGYEQYF	TGTGCCAGCAGCCAACTCCGGACTAGCGGGGGCTACGAGCAGTACTTC
-	-	TRBV2	TRBJ1-6	CASSHRHSNSPLHF	TGTGCCAGCAGCCATAGGCACTCTAATTCACCCCTCCACTTT
TRBD2	-	TRBV5-1	TRBJ2-7	CASSLGALAGGPGEQYF	TGCGCCAGCAGCTTGGGGGCCCTAGCGGGAGGGCCTGGCGAGCAGTACTTC
TRBD1	-	TRBV29-1	TRBJ1-1	CSPKTGIEAFF	TGCAGCCCAAAGACAGGGATTGAAGCTTTCTTT
-	-	TRBV20-1	TRBJ1-1	CSARDEPRGRTEAFF	TGCAGTGCTAGAGATGAACCCCGGGGACGCACTGAAGCTTTCTTT
-	-	TRBV7-2	TRBJ1-3	CASSYGTGNTIYF	TGTGCCAGCAGCTACGGGACTGGAAACACCATATATTTT
-	few	TRBV20-1	TRBJ1-2	CSARGGARSYGYTF	TGCAGTGCTAGAGGAGGGGCGCGTAGCTATGGCTACACCTTC
-	many	TRBV20-1	TRBJ2-5	CSASTRDQYF	TGCAGTGCTAGTACCAGGGACCAGTACTTC
-	few	TRBV2	TRBJ1-5	CASSEALTGVNNQPQHF	TGTGCCAGCAGTGAAGCGCTTACCGGGGTGAACAATCAGCCCCAGCATTTT
-	-	TRBV20-1	TRBJ2-5	CSARALGSGQETQYF	TGCAGTGCTAGGGCCCTTGGGTCGGGGCAAGAGACCCAGTACTTC
TRBD1	-	TRBV10-3	TRBJ1-1	CAISGGQGAQRSTEAFF	TGTGCCATCAGTGGTGGACAGGGGGCGCAGCGAAGTACTGAAGCTTTCTTT
TRBD1	many	TRBV7-2	TRBJ2-7	CASGDRGYYEQYF	TGTGCCAGCGGGGACAGGGGGTACTACGAGCAGTACTTC
-	-	TRBV6-5	TRBJ1-5	CASSPLGQGSNQPQHF	TGTGCCAGCAGTCCCCTCGGGCAGGGAAGCAATCAGCCCCAGCATTTT
-	few	TRBV7-9	TRBJ2-5	CASRPTRRETQYF	TGTGCCAGCAGGCCGACTAGGCGAGAGACCCAGTACTTC
-	-	TRBV7-2	TRBJ2-3	CASSLRDTDTQYF	TGTGCCAGCAGCCTCAGGGACACAGATACGCAGTATTTT
-	-	TRBV2	TRBJ2-2	CASSGERINTGELLF	TGTGCCAGCAGTGGAGAGCGGATTAACACCGGGGAGCTGCTTTTT
-	few	TRBV14	TRBJ1-3	CASSLGLQPSGNTIYF	TGTGCCAGCAGCCTGGGACTGCAGCCTTCTGGAAACACCATATATTTT
-	-	TRBV12-5	TRBJ1-1	CASGALKEYTEAFF	TGTGCTAGTGGTGCCCTGAAAGAATACACTGAAGCTTTCTTT
TRBD1	few	TRBV7-8	TRBJ1-2	CASSLGDRALGYTF	TGTGCCAGCAGCTTAGGGGACAGGGCCCTCGGCTACACCTTC
TRBD1	many	TRBV24-1	TRBJ1-2	CATGGTGDYGYTF	TGTGCCACCGGAGGGACAGGGGACTATGGCTACACCTTC
-	-	TRBV25-1	TRBJ2-7	CASSSDSGAYEQYF	TGTGCCAGCAGTTCGGACAGTGGGGCCTACGAGCAGTACTTC
-	-	TRBV5-1	TRBJ2-6	CASSQTQSGANVLTF	TGCGCCAGCAGCCAGACACAGTCTGGGGCCAACGTCCTGACTTTC
-	-	TRBV7-9	TRBJ2-7	CASRGWGTEQYF	TGTGCCAGCAGGGGTTGGGGGACCGAGCAGTACTTC
-	many	TRBV19	TRBJ1-6	CASTTRDSPLHF	TGTGCCAGTACTACTAGGGATTCACCCCTCCACTTT
-	-	TRBV14	TRBJ2-5	CASSQDLSRGPYQETQYF	TGTGCCAGCAGCCAAGATCTCTCCAGGGGCCCGTACCAAGAGACCCAGTACTTC
-	few	TRBV25-1	TRBJ1-2	CASSLTKADGAVTF	TGTGCCAGCAGTTTGACAAAGGCGGACGGAGCCGTCACCTTC
-	-	TRBV11-1	TRBJ2-7	CASSLKGSLSYEQYF	TGTGCCAGCAGCTTAAAGGGTAGCCTCTCCTACGAGCAGTACTTC
-	-	TRBV30	TRBJ1-6	CAWSGIGGNSPLHF	TGTGCCTGGAGCGGGATAGGGGGTAATTCACCCCTCCACTTT
-	-	TRBV29-1	TRBJ1-4	CSVVDPSTNEKLFF	TGCAGCGTCGTAGACCCGTCCACTAATGAAAAACTGTTTTTT
-	few	TRBV19	TRBJ1-4	CASSIDGRGSEKLFF	TGTGCCAGTAGTATAGACGGTCGGGGTAGTGAAAAACTGTTTTTT
-	few	TRBV5-1	TRBJ2-5	CASHRDAMTKDETQYF	TGCGCCAGCCACCGGGACGCAATGACCAAGGACGAGACCCAGTACTTC
TRBD1	-	TRBV5-1	TRBJ1-2	CSVDGNPGTGDGYTF	TGCAGCGTTGACGGCAACCCCGGGACAGGGGATGGCTACACCTTC
-	-	TRBV7-3	TRBJ2-5	CASSKGQIQETQYF	TGTGCCAGCAGCAAAGGACAGATACAAGAGACCCAGTACTTC
TRBD1	-	TRBV10-3	TRBJ1-5	CASTNTGGMAQPQHF	TGTGCCAGCACTAATACAGGGGGCATGGCTCAGCCCCAGCATTTT
-	-	TRBV19	TRBJ1-1	CASSIAAGTEAFF	TGTGCCAGTAGTATTGCGGCGGGCACTGAAGCTTTCTTT
TRBD1	many	TRBV12-3/TRBV12-4	TRBJ1-2	CASSRDRARGYTF	TGTGCCAGCAGTCGAGACAGGGCGCGTGGCTACACCTTC
-	few	TRBV20-1	TRBJ2-2	CSAPAQGTGGELFF	TGCAGTGCCCCAGCCCAGGGAACGGGCGGGGAGCTGTTTTTT
TRBD2	-	TRBV15	TRBJ2-7	CATSSPSGRNEQYF	TGTGCCACCAGCAGCCCTAGCGGGAGGAACGAGCAGTACTTC
-	-	TRBV7-9	TRBJ1-5	CASSLQGINQPQHF	TGTGCCAGCAGCTTACAGGGTATTAATCAGCCCCAGCATTTT
-	many	TRBV29-1	TRBJ1-4	CSDPPTNEKLFF	TGCAGCGACCCACCAACTAATGAAAAACTGTTTTTT
-	-	TRBV7-9	TRBJ2-7	CASRNRDNSYEQYF	TGTGCCAGTAGGAACCGGGACAACTCCTACGAGCAGTACTTC
-	-	TRBV29-1	TRBJ1-2	CSGGAKDGYTF	TGCAGCGGGGGGGCCAAGGATGGCTACACCTTC
-	-	TRBV29-1	TRBJ1-2	CSGVAGGYGYTF	TGCAGCGGAGTGGCGGGAGGTTATGGCTACACCTTC
-	many	TRBV10-3	TRBJ2-7	CAIAKADEQYF	TGTGCCATCGCCAAGGCCGACGAGCAGTACTTC
TRBD1	-	TRBV2	TRBJ1-2	CASSLLGQGAPGYTF	TGTGCCAGCAGCTTATTGGGACAGGGGGCGCCTGGCTACACCTTC
-	-	TRBV6-5	TRBJ2-7	CASGGGEAYEQYF	TGTGCCAGCGGAGGGGGTGAGGCCTACGAGCAGTACTTC
-	many	TRBV29-1	TRBJ2-5	CSVKIGQETQYF	TGCAGCGTCAAGATAGGGCAAGAGACCCAGTACTTC
TRBD2	few	TRBV9	TRBJ2-5	CASSKPIAGGQETQYF	TGTGCCAGCAGTAAACCTATAGCGGGAGGGCAGGAGACCCAGTACTTC